One and the same sample provided the 21 T cell receptor beta chains below, sequenced in a study of identical twins. TCRdb independently ran MiXCR on the 5' RACE reads; one entry per CDR3 protein. The sample holds a few hundred thousand distinct CDR3 sequences, more than 9% seen once. The same sample was also studied in work on yellow fever vaccine responses in identical twins.

Material: PBMCs. All receptors come from a woman aged 18-35 years in good health.

This clonotype was recorded at least ten times. V gene TRBV4-3 combines with J gene TRBJ2-1, with D possibly TRBD1 on 6 matching bases. V was cut by 0 bases and J by 6 bases, with 18 bases left in between. The CDR3 loop spans 17 amino acids. Germline loops: CDR1 LGHNA, CDR2 YSLEER. The CDR3 loop is CASSQDLGTGRTNEQFF. The CDR3 DNA reads TGCGCCAGCAGCCAAGATCTGGGAACAGGGAGAACCAATGAGCAGTTCTTC.

This clonotype was picked up many times. The chain couples TRBV5-1 to TRBJ1-4; TRBD1 aligns across 9 bases. CDR1 and CDR2 (germline): SGHRS, YFSETQ. J lost 4 bases, V lost 4 bases, and 5 bases had no gene match. The CDR3 has 15 residues. DNA of the CDR3: TGCGCCAGCAGCGAGGGACAGGGAGGTAATGAAAAACTGTTTTTT. Protein product: CASSEGQGGNEKLFF.

This clonotype was seen ten or more times. The chain combines TRBV6-1 with TRBJ1-2, with 7 positions matching TRBD1. Germline V gene sequence: CDR1 MNHNS, CDR2 SASEGT. With V trimmed by 6 bases and J by 1 base, 5 bases remained unmatched. The CDR3 loop spans 14 amino acids. CDR3 residues: CASRPGQINYGYTF. CDR3 nucleotides: TGTGCCAGCAGACCGGGACAGATTAACTATGGCTACACCTTC.

V usage is TRBV6-2 or TRBV6-3 and J usage is TRBJ2-1; D is ambiguous. Germline V lookup: CDR1 MNHEY, CDR2 SVGEGT. Trimming took 0 bases from V and 9 from J, leaving 15 bases between them. This CDR3 has 15 amino acids. CDR3 residues: CASSYSTGPWIEQFF. DNA of the CDR3: TGTGCCAGCAGTTACTCGACCGGCCCTTGGATTGAGCAGTTCTTC.

The chain couples TRBV11-1 to TRBJ2-1; D is undetermined. CDR1 and CDR2 (germline): SGHAT, FQDESV (reference sequence). This CDR3 comprises 12 residues. V was shortened by 5 bases and J by 5 bases, with 7 bases between the two germline ends. The CDR3 DNA is TGTGCCAGCAGCCATAAACACAATGAGCAGTTCTTC. It codes for CASSHKHNEQFF.

This clonotype was found a few times. The V gene is TRBV5-1, the J gene TRBJ2-5, with D tentatively TRBD1 (6 bases). Germline V gene data show CDR1 as SGHRS and CDR2 as YFSETQ. Trimming took off 1 base at V and 0 bases at J, with 10 bases between the two ends. The CDR3 totals 15 residues. The CDR3 DNA follows: TGCGCCAGCAGCTTGTCGGGACACCACCAAGAGACCCAGTACTTC. This translates into CASSLSGHHQETQYF.

The chain couples TRBV7-3 to TRBJ2-1; TRBD2 agrees at 11 bases. Germline trimming cut 2 bases from V and 8 bases from J; bases unmatched to any gene: 8. This CDR3 contains 16 residues. Germline V CDR1 and CDR2: SGHTA, FQGTGA. The CDR3 loop is CASSLGLAGGRDEQFF. CDR3 coding DNA: TGTGCCAGCAGCTTAGGCCTAGCGGGGGGCCGGGATGAGCAGTTCTTC.

The V call is TRBV11-2, the J call TRBJ2-5; 8 bases fit TRBD1. Trimming at V came to 8 bases and at J to 5 bases, leaving 4 bases not matched to a gene. CDR1 and CDR2 (germline): SGHAT, FQNNGV. The length of the CDR3 is 12 residues. In DNA, the CDR3 is TGTGCCAGCGGACAGGGCTGGGAGACCCAGTACTTC. Translating gives CASGQGWETQYF.

This sequence joins TRBV11-2 and TRBJ2-6, with D perhaps matching TRBD1 or TRBD2 (6 bases each). Germline CDR1 and CDR2: SGHAT and FQNNGV. This CDR3 is built from 15 residues. V was clipped by 4 bases and J by 9 bases, with 16 bases between them. The CDR3 loop reads CASSWGAAAGNVLTF. For the CDR3, the DNA is TGTGCCAGCAGCTGGGGGGCGGCTGCGGGCAACGTCCTGACTTTC.

This clonotype was seen a handful of times. The V and J genes are TRBV10-3 and TRBJ2-7; 8 bases align to TRBD2. CDR1 is ENHRY and CDR2 is SYGVKD in the germline V gene. The CDR3 extends over 15 amino acids. V was clipped by 4 bases and J by 0 bases; unmatched bases: 5. The CDR3 region is CAISGAGGVSYEQYF. In DNA, the CDR3 is TGTGCCATCAGTGGGGCGGGAGGAGTCTCCTACGAGCAGTACTTC.

This clonotype was observed many times. The J gene is TRBJ2-1, the V gene TRBV19, with 7 bases fitting TRBD2. Trimming took 4 bases from V and 4 from J; bases not matched to a gene: 4. The CDR3 covers 14 residues. Germline assignment: CDR1 LNHDA and CDR2 SQIVND (reference sequence). The CDR3 region has the DNA TGTGCCAGTAGTACCAGCGGGATATACAATGAGCAGTTCTTC. This sequence encodes CASSTSGIYNEQFF.

Points on this clonotype: One end of the junction does not line up with germline, which may come from a read error. The CDR3 nucleotides are TGTGCTAGCAGCACCGGACTGGGGATCAAGACCCAGTACTTC. It yields the protein CASSTGLGIKTQYF. This chain uses TRBV7-7 with TRBJ2-5, with TRBD2 as a possible D gene (5 bases). The germline V gene has CDR1 SSHAT and CDR2 FNYEAQ (reference sequence). The CDR3 runs to 14 residues.

This clonotype was seen at least ten times. The chain combines TRBV27 with TRBJ1-5, with 9 nucleotides matching TRBD1. CDR3 size: 14 residues. With 4 bases clipped from V and 2 bases from J, the junction kept 0 bases outside the gene matches. Germline-derived CDR1 and CDR2 are MNHEY and SMNVEV (reference sequence). The CDR3 reads CASSWDRGNQPQHF. The CDR3 bases are TGTGCCAGCAGTTGGGACAGGGGCAATCAGCCCCAGCATTTT.

The chain links TRBV14 to TRBJ2-3; no firm D call. The CDR3 is 17 residues long. The germline V gene has CDR1 SGHDN and CDR2 FVKESK. Trimming left V 1 base short and J 0 bases short, with 14 bases between. This CDR3 reads CASSQGVAHTSTDTQYF. In nucleotides, the CDR3 is TGTGCCAGCAGCCAAGGGGTGGCGCACACTAGCACAGATACGCAGTATTTT. Complete variable domain (other parts from reference TRBV14 and TRBJ2-3): EAGVTQFPSHSVIEKGQTVTLRCDPISGHDNLYWYRRVMGKEIKFLLHFVKESKQDESGMPNNRFLAERTGGTYSTLKVQPAELEDSGVYFCASSQGVAHTSTDTQYFGPGTRLTVL.

The J gene is TRBJ2-2, the V gene TRBV27; 8 bases align to TRBD1. V lost 6 bases and J lost 1; bases outside the gene matches: 7. Germline V gene lookup returns CDR1 MNHEY and CDR2 SMNVEV (reference sequence). This CDR3 has 16 residues. The CDR3 DNA sequence: TGTGCCAGCAGAGGAACCGGGACAGGGAACACCGGGGAGCTGTTTTTT. The encoded protein is CASRGTGTGNTGELFF.

This clonotype was observed many times. CDR3 sequence (DNA): TGCAGCGTTTCCACCGGGACAGGGTACAACAATGAGCAGTTCTTC. Translation: CSVSTGTGYNNEQFF. The genes are TRBV29-1 and TRBJ2-1; 9 bases align to TRBD1. The junction had 10 bases not matched to a gene; V was cut back by 5 bases and J by 5 bases. This CDR3 spans 15 amino acids. CDR1 and CDR2 from the germline V gene are SQVTM and ANQGSEA.

This clonotype was detected many times. The chain's CDR3 is CATSKDREEDEQYF. The CDR3 bases are TGTGCCACCAGCAAGGACAGGGAAGAAGACGAGCAGTACTTC. This rearrangement joins TRBV15 to TRBJ2-7; TRBD1 matches 8 bases. CDR3 size: 14 residues. The ends lost 4 bases at V and 5 bases at J; junction bases unmatched: 7. Germline assignment: CDR1 LNHNV and CDR2 YYDKDF (reference sequence). The whole variable domain, remainder taken from reference TRBV15 and TRBJ2-7, is DAMVIQNPRYQVTQFGKPVTLSCSQTLNHNVMYWYQQKSSQAPKLLFHYYDKDFNNEADTPDNFQSRRPNTSFCFLDIRSPGLGDTAMYLCATSKDREEDEQYFGPGTRLTVT.

The V gene is TRBV7-9, the J gene TRBJ2-4; 9 bases match TRBD1. This CDR3 region has 16 residues. Germline CDR1 reads SEHNR; CDR2 reads FQNEAQ (reference sequence). After removal of 6 bases from V and 4 bases from J, the junction contained 10 bases not matched to a gene. In nucleotides, the CDR3 is TGTGCCAGCAGTTTCGACACAGGGGGCCTAAAAAACATTCAGTACTTC. It codes for CASSFDTGGLKNIQYF.

This clonotype was counted only a few times. The chain couples TRBV6-2 or TRBV6-3 to TRBJ2-5; the D call may be TRBD1 or TRBD2 (6 bases each). V was trimmed by 2 bases and J by 1 base, leaving 20 bases between them. CDR1 MNHEY and CDR2 SVGEGT come from the germline V gene. This CDR3 has 18 amino acids. CDR3 amino acids: CASSYTTRGRDPQETQYF. Written as DNA, the CDR3 is TGTGCCAGCAGTTACACTACTCGGGGGCGGGACCCCCAAGAGACCCAGTACTTC.

In this sample, this clonotype turned up a few times. The chain joins TRBV18 to TRBJ2-2, with D possibly matching TRBD2 (6 bases). The V and J ends lost 1 base and 7 bases respectively, with 10 bases between them. CDR1 and CDR2 from the germline V gene are KGHSH and LQKENI. The CDR3 contains 14 residues. CDR3 nucleotide sequence: TGTGCCAGCTCACCACAACAGGAGGGCGGGGAGCTGTTTTTT. This sequence encodes CASSPQQEGGELFF.

The CDR3 nucleotides are TGTGCCAGCAGCGATAGTCCCCTGACTAGCGGGAGGCGGGCAGATACGCAGTATTTT. Translated, it gives CASSDSPLTSGRRADTQYF. The chain recombines TRBV11-2 with TRBJ2-3; 13 bases align to TRBD2. Germline CDR1 reads SGHAT; CDR2 reads FQNNGV. This CDR3 comprises 19 residues. The V segment lost 5 bases and the J segment 4 bases; nucleotides outside the gene matches: 15.